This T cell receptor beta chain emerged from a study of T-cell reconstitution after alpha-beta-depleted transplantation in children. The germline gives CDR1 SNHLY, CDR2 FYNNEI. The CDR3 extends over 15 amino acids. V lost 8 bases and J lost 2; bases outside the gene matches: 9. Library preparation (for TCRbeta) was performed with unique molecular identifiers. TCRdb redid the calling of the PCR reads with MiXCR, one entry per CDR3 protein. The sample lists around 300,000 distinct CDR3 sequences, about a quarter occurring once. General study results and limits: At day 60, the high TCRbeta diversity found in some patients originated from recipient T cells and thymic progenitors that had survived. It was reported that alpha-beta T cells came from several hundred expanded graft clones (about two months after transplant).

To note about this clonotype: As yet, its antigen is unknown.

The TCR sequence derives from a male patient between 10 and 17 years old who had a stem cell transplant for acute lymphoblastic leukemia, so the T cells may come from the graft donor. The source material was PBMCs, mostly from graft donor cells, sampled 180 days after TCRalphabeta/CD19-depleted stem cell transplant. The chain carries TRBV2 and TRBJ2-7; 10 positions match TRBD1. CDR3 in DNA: TGTGCCAGCTCTTCTCACGGGACAGGGGCCTACGAGCAGTACTTC. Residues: CASSSHGTGAYEQYF.